Following are 12 T cell receptor beta chains from one sample sequenced in a study of CD8+ T cells in alopecia areata. Extracted from the samples, RNA was reverse transcribed into cDNA to serve as the sequencing template. Assay: immunoSEQ multiplex PCR; the TCRdb copy retains only in-frame clones and omits some. Of roughly 250,000 clones in the sample, about two thirds are singletons; the top ten hold 1% to 1.5%. The sequenced sample was CD4+ T cells sorted from blood, obtained at week 0. These receptors originate from a human donor with alopecia areata.

This clone was recorded at least ten times. V is TRBV7-2 and J is TRBJ2-7, with TRBD2 matching over 8 bases. J was trimmed by 1 base and V by 6 bases; bases with no gene match: 2. Germline V gives CDR1 SGHTA, CDR2 FQGNSA. This CDR3 contains 13 residues. The CDR3 sequence: CASRVAGSYEQYF. Here the CDR3 DNA reads TGTGCCAGCAGAGTAGCGGGGTCCTACGAGCAGTACTTC. The full variable domain, completed using reference TRBV7-2 and TRBJ2-7, is GAGVSQSPSNKVTEKGKDVELRCDPISGHTALYWYRQSLGQGLEFLIYFQGNSAPDKSGLPSDRFSAERTGGSVSTLTIQRTQQEDSAVYLCASRVAGSYEQYFGPGTRLTVT.

The chain recombines TRBV7-9 with TRBJ2-5; TRBD2 aligns across 8 bases. Losses at the gene ends were 1 base for V and 2 bases for J; bases not matched to a gene: 6. The V gene's germline CDR1 is SEHNR and CDR2 FQNEAQ (reference sequence). CDR3 length: 16 residues. CDR3 sequence (DNA): TGTGCCAGCAGCTTAGGACGGGGGGGCCCTCAAGAGACCCAGTACTTC. It translates to CASSLGRGGPQETQYF.

The genes are TRBV30 and TRBJ1-2; D unclear. V dropped 1 base and J dropped 7 bases, with 16 bases sitting between them. This CDR3 contains 14 residues. Germline CDR1 is GTSNPN and CDR2 is SVGIG (reference sequence). The CDR3 sequence is CAWSATLLGGGYTF. CDR3 coding DNA: TGTGCCTGGAGTGCAACCCTCTTGGGCGGTGGCTACACCTTC.

The chain carries TRBV7-9 and TRBJ1-1; TRBD1 aligns across 10 bases. Germline V lookup: CDR1 SEHNR, CDR2 FQNEAQ (reference sequence). After removal of 7 bases from V and 7 bases from J, the junction contained 6 bases not matched to a gene. The CDR3 has 13 residues. CDR3 region: CASTRQGADEAFF. CDR3 DNA sequence: TGTGCCAGCACCCGACAGGGGGCGGATGAAGCTTTCTTT.

This chain connects TRBV5-6 to TRBJ1-5, with a possible D match to TRBD1 (5 bases). Germline V gene data show CDR1 as SGHDT and CDR2 as YYEEEE. The CDR3 is made up of 14 amino acids. V lost 1 base, J lost 7 bases, and 12 bases lay in between. This chain's CDR3 is CASSLSIGGQPQHF. The CDR3 DNA sequence: TGTGCCAGCAGCTTGTCGATTGGGGGGCAGCCCCAGCATTTT.

The CDR3 DNA reads as TGTGCCAGCAGCCAAGCGTGGGTCGGGGAGCTGTTTTTT. It specifies CASSQAWVGELFF. This chain links TRBV14 with TRBJ2-2; D remains ambiguous. The ends were cut back, 1 base at V and 7 bases at J, with 7 bases in the middle. The CDR3 sequence is 13 residues long. From germline, CDR1 is SGHDN and CDR2 FVKESK.

V usage is TRBV5-6 and J usage is TRBJ2-3; a weak D match, TRBD1 (6 bases). Trimming took off 4 bases at V and 6 bases at J, with 9 bases between the two ends. Germline V gene lookup returns CDR1 SGHDT and CDR2 YYEEEE. CDR3 length: 12 amino acids. The DNA for the CDR3 is TGTGCCAGCAGCCAAACAGGGGATACGCAGTATTTT. Translation: CASSQTGDTQYF.

The chain is built from TRBV29-1 and TRBJ1-2; D not certain. Germline-derived CDR1 and CDR2 are SQVTM and ANQGSEA. Trimming pared 4 bases from V and 2 bases from J, leaving 11 bases between. The CDR3 spans 13 residues. The CDR3: CSVARGGNYGYTF. CDR3 nucleotide sequence: TGCAGCGTTGCCCGGGGTGGCAACTATGGCTACACCTTC.

The chain carries TRBV29-1 and TRBJ2-7; no clear D gene. Germline V gene lookup returns CDR1 SQVTM and CDR2 ANQGSEA. CDR3 length equals 13 residues. V dropped 0 bases and J dropped 5 bases, with 11 bases sitting between them. The CDR3: CSVEDGRGDEQYF. The CDR3 bases are TGCAGCGTTGAAGATGGGCGTGGGGACGAGCAGTACTTC.

The chain employs TRBV10-3 and TRBJ2-1, with D perhaps assigned TRBD1 or TRBD2 (5 bases each). CDR3 size: 13 residues. Germline lookup yields CDR1 ENHRY and CDR2 SYGVKD. V was trimmed by 11 bases and J by 6 bases, leaving 17 bases between them. In DNA, the CDR3 is TGTGCCGCCTCGGGACCGCATAGCAATGAGCAGTTCTTC. Its translation is CAASGPHSNEQFF.

This chain connects TRBV6-5 to TRBJ2-3; D is possibly TRBD2 (6 bases). This CDR3 has 14 residues. The germline V and J ends were trimmed by 5 bases and 4 bases, with 13 bases remaining between them. The germline V gene has CDR1 MNHEY and CDR2 SVGAGI. CDR3 protein: CASSHGGQSDTQYF. CDR3 nucleotides: TGTGCCAGCAGTCACGGAGGGCAATCAGATACGCAGTATTTT.

This chain connects TRBV4-1 to TRBJ2-2, with D uncertain. This CDR3 region has 13 residues. CDR1 is MGHRA and CDR2 is YSYEKL in the germline V gene. V was shortened by 1 base and J by 6 bases, with 6 bases between the two germline ends. Here the CDR3 DNA reads TGCGCCAGCAGCCAAGGTCCTTCCGGGGAGCTGTTTTTT. This codes for CASSQGPSGELFF.